This T cell receptor beta chain was obtained from a study of response to subunit inactivated influenza vaccine. TCRdb re-called the RT-PCR reads with MiXCR, one entry per CDR3 protein. The sample shows roughly 570,000 distinct CDR3 sequences, over 10% of them seen only once. Overall study findings and caveats: Authors proposed each seasonal influenza vaccination draws in few new T cells.

This CDR3 spans 13 amino acids. Trimming cost V 3 bases and J 2 bases, with 8 bases left between them. Germline CDR1 DFQATT, CDR2 SNEGSKA (reference sequence). This clonotype was seen only a few times. Its antigen is not known. This clonotype was obtained from a man aged 50 to 59 who received an inactivated influenza vaccine. The sequencing used PBMCs from blood, collected roughly 47 days after vaccination. The chain employs TRBV20-1 and TRBJ1-5, with unresolved D. The CDR3 nucleotides read TGCAGTGCTAGGGAAACAGGCAATCAGCCCCAGCATTTT. Residues: CSARETGNQPQHF.